Listed below are T cell receptor beta chains from one sample, sequenced in a study of OX40 agonist ivuxolimab in advanced cancers. Profiling relied on immunoSEQ multiplex PCR, and the TCRdb table lists in-frame clones only, not all of them. The sample holds tens of thousands of clones, around 87% seen once. Here the sequenced sample was CD4+ or CD8+ T cells sorted from blood, taken in a trial of the OX40 agonist ivuxolimab. All receptors derive from an adult with an advanced solid tumor such as melanoma, head and neck, liver or kidney cancer. The CDR3 runs from the conserved cysteine through the conserved F or W. The D gene is left open where the match is weak. Not all rows give a size; the values are once, few, many and, for expanded clones, a class.

d_gene | j_gene | v_gene | abundance | CDR3nt | CDR3aa
TRBD2 | TRBJ2-3 | TRBV13 | once | TGTGCCAGCAGCTTAGGCTTTCCTCTAGCGGGAAGTAGCACAGATACGCAGTATTTT | CASSLGFPLAGSSTDTQYF
NA | TRBJ2-4 | TRBV18 | NA | TGTGCCAGTTCGGTGGAAGCTGGGGCCAAAAACATTCAGTACTTC | CASSVEAGAKNIQYF
TRBD1 | TRBJ2-2 | TRBV30 | NA | TGTGCCTGGAGGGACAGGGGTTCGAGCACCGGGGAGCTGTTTTTT | CAWRDRGSSTGELFF
NA | TRBJ2-7 | TRBV28 | medium-sized | TGTGCCAGCAGTTCCTCCTTTTACGGTGGCGGGACCCGCGCCGAGCAGTACTTC | CASSSSFYGGGTRAEQYF
NA | TRBJ2-5 | TRBV7-2 | NA | TGTGCCAGCAGCCGAGACCCGGGTCCCGGGGCCCAGTACTTC | CASSRDPGPGAQYF
NA | TRBJ1-5 | TRBV28 | NA | TGTGCCAGCAGTTTGCAGGGACAGCCCCAGCATTTT | CASSLQGQPQHF
NA | TRBJ2-7 | TRBV7-2 | NA | TGTGCCAGCAGCCCTCGACTAGCCTACGAGCAGTACTTC | CASSPRLAYEQYF
NA | TRBJ2-3 | TRBV28 | NA | TGTGCCAGCAGTTCCCGCCGTGGACTCAATACGCAGTATTTT | CASSSRRGLNTQYF
NA | TRBJ2-5 | TRBV5-8 | NA | TGTGCCAGCAGCTTGGTTCCAGAGACCCAGTACTTC | CASSLVPETQYF
NA | TRBJ1-6 | TRBV9 | NA | TGTGCCAGCAGCAAATCAGGGGAGCGGGCCCTCCACTTT | CASSKSGERALHF
NA | TRBJ2-5 | TRBV5-1 | NA | TGCGCCAGCAGCTTTAACACCCAAGAGACCCAGTACTTC | CASSFNTQETQYF
TRBD2 | TRBJ2-1 | TRBV28 | NA | TGTGCCAGCAGTGTTAGCGGGAGGGATAACAATGAGCAGTTCTTC | CASSVSGRDNNEQFF
NA | TRBJ1-5 | TRBV2 | NA | TGTGCCAGCAGTGGGCGACGGGAACTGCCCCAGCATTTT | CASSGRRELPQHF
TRBD1 | TRBJ2-1 | TRBV7-8 | NA | TGTGCCAGCAGCTTAGCAGAAGACAGGGGGCGGCAGTTCTTC | CASSLAEDRGRQFF
NA | TRBJ2-5 | TRBV4-1 | NA | TGCGCCAGCAGCCAAGTTTCCCACCAAGAGACCCAGTACTTC | CASSQVSHQETQYF
NA | TRBJ2-7 | TRBV2 | NA | TGTGCCAGCAGTGATGAGGGCAGGGGCCACGAGCAGTACTTC | CASSDEGRGHEQYF
NA | TRBJ1-2 | TRBV11-2 | NA | TGTGCCAGCAGCCTAGGCAGGGACGGCTATGGCTACACCTTC | CASSLGRDGYGYTF
NA | TRBJ1-2 | TRBV7-9 | NA | TGTGCCAGCAGCTTAGGGACCAATAGTGATGGCTACACCTTC | CASSLGTNSDGYTF
NA | TRBJ1-5 | TRBV15 | NA | TGTGCCACCAGCAGAGATAGAGTTAGCAATCAGCCCCAGCATTTT | CATSRDRVSNQPQHF
NA | TRBJ1-1 | TRBV14 | NA | TGTGCCAGCAGCCAAGCGACGAGGACTGAAGCTTTCTTT | CASSQATRTEAFF
NA | TRBJ1-2 | TRBV7-6 | few | TGTGCCAGCAGCTCCGGGGGCCACTATGGCTACACCTTC | CASSSGGHYGYTF
NA | TRBJ1-2 | TRBV4-3 | NA | TGCGCCAGCAGCCAAGATCGGGGCCGGACCTATGGCTACACCTTC | CASSQDRGRTYGYTF
NA | TRBJ2-7 | TRBV29-1 | NA | TGCAGCGTTGGTTGGGGTTGGGACGAGCAGTACTTC | CSVGWGWDEQYF
TRBD1 | TRBJ2-3 | TRBV9 | NA | TGTGCCAGCAGCTCCCGGGACAGGGCGCCAGATACGCAGTATTTT | CASSSRDRAPDTQYF
TRBD2 | TRBJ2-1 | TRBV19 | NA | TGTGCCAGTACTCACGGGACTAGCGGGAGAAATGAGCAGTTCTTC | CASTHGTSGRNEQFF
NA | TRBJ1-1 | TRBV7-2 | few | TGTGCCAGCAGCTTAGACCCCACGAACACTGAAGCTTTCTTT | CASSLDPTNTEAFF
TRBD1 | TRBJ1-1 | TRBV28 | once | TGTGCCAGCAGTCTCAACAGGGGAAGTAACACTGAAGCTTTCTTT | CASSLNRGSNTEAFF
TRBD1 | TRBJ2-7 | TRBV5-8 | few | TGTGCCAGCAGCTTGGAGGGGACAGGGTTTCACGAGCAGTACTTC | CASSLEGTGFHEQYF
NA | TRBJ1-2 | TRBV7-2 | NA | TGTGCCAGCAGTCCAGGTGCTGACTATGGCTACACCTTC | CASSPGADYGYTF
TRBD2 | TRBJ2-1 | TRBV4-3 | NA | TGCGCCAGCAGCCATGGGACTAGCGGGGATACAGGTGAGCAGTTCTTC | CASSHGTSGDTGEQFF
NA | TRBJ2-5 | TRBV7-3 | NA | TGTGCCAGCAGCCCGGGACCTCAAGAGACCCAGTACTTC | CASSPGPQETQYF
TRBD1 | TRBJ2-1 | TRBV5-1 | NA | TGCGCCAGCAGCTTACAGGGGCCTGGCTACAATGAGCAGTTCTTC | CASSLQGPGYNEQFF
TRBD2 | TRBJ2-7 | TRBV7-2 | NA | TGTGCCAGCAGCTTACAGGCGGCGCGGGCGGGAGTGCGTGAGCAGTACTTC | CASSLQAARAGVREQYF
NA | TRBJ2-3 | TRBV7-9 | NA | TGTGCCAGCAGCCCCCGTGGAGGTACGCAGTATTTT | CASSPRGGTQYF
TRBD1 | TRBJ1-2 | TRBV27 | NA | TGTGCCAGCAGTTCCGGACAGGGGGTATTTGGCTACACCTTC | CASSSGQGVFGYTF
NA | TRBJ1-1 | TRBV7-9 | once | TGTGCCAGCAGCTCCCGGGCGGAGTACACTGAAGCTTTCTTT | CASSSRAEYTEAFF
TRBD1 | TRBJ1-5 | TRBV19 | NA | TGTGCCAGTAGTATGGGACAGGGTATTGTCAATCAGCCCCAGCATTTT | CASSMGQGIVNQPQHF
NA | TRBJ1-4 | TRBV5-4 | NA | TGTGCCAGCAGCTTGTACGGGACTAATGAAAAACTGTTTTTT | CASSLYGTNEKLFF
NA | TRBJ1-4 | TRBV28 | NA | TGTGCCAGCAGTTTCCTGATCGGGGGTGGAGAAAAACTGTTTTTT | CASSFLIGGGEKLFF
NA | TRBJ1-2 | TRBV19 | NA | TGTGCCAGTAGTATCCTTAACGGAGTCAATGGCTACACCTTC | CASSILNGVNGYTF
TRBD1 | TRBJ2-3 | TRBV7-2 | NA | TGTGCCAGCAGCTGGGACAGGGGGGACGGTACGCAGTATTTT | CASSWDRGDGTQYF
NA | TRBJ1-2 | TRBV4-1 | NA | TGCGCCAGCAGCCAAGATCCCAGAGTGTCGGGACAACAAGAACGGGGCTACACCTTC | CASSQDPRVSGQQERGYTF
TRBD2 | TRBJ2-3 | TRBV9 | NA | TGTGCCAGCAGCGTAGATGGCCTAGCGGAGTACCTACGCACAGATACGCAGTATTTT | CASSVDGLAEYLRTDTQYF
TRBD2 | TRBJ2-5 | TRBV4-1 | NA | TGCGCCAGCAGCCGCGGGACTAGCGGGGGTTTCCAAGAGACCCAGTACTTC | CASSRGTSGGFQETQYF
NA | TRBJ1-2 | TRBV7-2 | NA | TGTGCCAGCAGTTGGACGGCACCTAACTATGGCTACACCTTC | CASSWTAPNYGYTF
NA | TRBJ2-5 | TRBV4-2 | NA | TGTGCCAGCAGCCAGAGGGACACCGAAGAGACCCAGTACTTC | CASSQRDTEETQYF
NA | TRBJ2-2 | TRBV29-1 | few | TGCAGCGTTGACGGGAGAGGTACCGGGGAGCTGTTTTTT | CSVDGRGTGELFF
NA | TRBJ2-7 | TRBV27 | NA | TGTGCCAGCTCCCCGGGACACGGGTTAAGCTACGAGCAGTACTTC | CASSPGHGLSYEQYF
NA | TRBJ2-6 | TRBV7-6 | few | TGTGCCAGCAGCCCGCCGGACAGCTCTGGGGCCAACGTCCTGACTTTC | CASSPPDSSGANVLTF
NA | TRBJ1-5 | TRBV5-6 | NA | TGTGCCAGCAGCTTGGGAGGGGTCAATCAGCCCCAGCATTTT | CASSLGGVNQPQHF
NA | TRBJ2-1 | TRBV5-4 | NA | TGTGCCAGCAGCTCCGGGGTGGGGGATCGAAACAATGAGCAGTTCTTC | CASSSGVGDRNNEQFF
NA | TRBJ1-3 | TRBV7-2 | few | TGTGCCAGCAGCTCAGGACCGGGAAACACCATATATTTT | CASSSGPGNTIYF
TRBD2 | TRBJ2-1 | TRBV19 | NA | TGTGCCAGTAGTATACAGCGGGGGGGCGGATATGAGCAGTTCTTC | CASSIQRGGGYEQFF
NA | TRBJ1-4 | TRBV5-6 | NA | TGTGCCAGCAGACAATGGGGCACCTCAAATGAAAAACTGTTTTTT | CASRQWGTSNEKLFF
NA | TRBJ2-7 | TRBV6-5 | NA | TGTGCCAGCAGGGAATTCTACGAGCAGTACTTC | CASREFYEQYF